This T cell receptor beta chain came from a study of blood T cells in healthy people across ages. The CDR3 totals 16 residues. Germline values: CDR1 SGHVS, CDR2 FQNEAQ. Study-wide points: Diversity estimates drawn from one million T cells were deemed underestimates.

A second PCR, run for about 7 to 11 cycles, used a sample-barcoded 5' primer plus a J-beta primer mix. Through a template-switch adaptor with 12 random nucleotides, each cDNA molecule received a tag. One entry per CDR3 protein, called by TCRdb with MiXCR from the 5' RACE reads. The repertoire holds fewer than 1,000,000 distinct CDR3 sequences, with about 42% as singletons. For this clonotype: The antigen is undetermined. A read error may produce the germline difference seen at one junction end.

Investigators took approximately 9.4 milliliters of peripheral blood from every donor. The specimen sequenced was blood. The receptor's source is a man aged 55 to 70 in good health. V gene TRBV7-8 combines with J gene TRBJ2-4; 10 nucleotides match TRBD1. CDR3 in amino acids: CASSLGTGEAKTIQYF. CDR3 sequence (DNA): TGTGCCAGCAGCCTAGGGACAGGGGAGGCCAAAACCATTCAGTACTTC.